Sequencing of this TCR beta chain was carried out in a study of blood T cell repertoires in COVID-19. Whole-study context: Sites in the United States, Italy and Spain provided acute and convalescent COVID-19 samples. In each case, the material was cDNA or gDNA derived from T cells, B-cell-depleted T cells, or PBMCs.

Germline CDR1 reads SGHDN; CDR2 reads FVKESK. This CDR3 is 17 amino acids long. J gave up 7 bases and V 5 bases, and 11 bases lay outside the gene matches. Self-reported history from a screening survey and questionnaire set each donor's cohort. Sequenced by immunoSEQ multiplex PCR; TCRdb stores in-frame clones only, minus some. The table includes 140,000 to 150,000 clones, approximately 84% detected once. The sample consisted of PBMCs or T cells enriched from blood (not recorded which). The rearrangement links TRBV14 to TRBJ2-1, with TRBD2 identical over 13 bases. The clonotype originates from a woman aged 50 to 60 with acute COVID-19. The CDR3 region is CASSSRTSGRRNNEQFF. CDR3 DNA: TGTGCCAGCAGCTCGAGGACTAGCGGGAGACGGAATAATGAGCAGTTCTTC.